This T cell receptor (beta chain) was captured in a study of glioma-infiltrating T cells. Using RNA template, CDR3s of TCR alpha and beta were amplified with iRepertoire arm-PCR. TCRdb called the multiplex PCR reads again in MiXCR, with one record for every CDR3 protein. Of 800 to 1,100 distinct CDR3 sequences in the sample, 45% to 60% are singletons; the top ten hold roughly 24%. The CDR3 has 12 residues. Germline-derived CDR1 and CDR2 are WSHSY and SAAADI. This clonotype was found a few times. The junction shows a germline mismatch at one end, possibly a read error. The V gene is TRBV10-2, the J gene TRBJ1-1; D is unresolved. Sequenced material: glioma tissue, nonneoplastic brain tissue, or PBMCs (not recorded which). The sequence was obtained from a human donor with low-grade glioma or glioblastoma, undergoing nonglioma brain surgery, or in good health (not recorded which). CDR3 sequence reads: CASSEGRSEALF. CDR3 in DNA: TGCGCCAGCAGTGAGGGAAGAAGCGAAGCTCTATTT.